Presented here are 29 T cell receptor beta chains from one specimen sequenced in a study of blood T cell repertoires in COVID-19. Produced via immunoSEQ multiplex PCR; TCRdb's table is partial and in-frame only. The data hold 150,000 to 200,000 clones, with about four fifths observed a single time. The sequenced sample consisted of peripheral blood. These TCRs come from a man in his sixties with active or convalescent COVID-19.

The chain recombines TRBV6-2 or TRBV6-3 with TRBJ1-1; D might be TRBD1 (6 bases). Trimming left V 2 bases short and J 1 base short, with 11 bases between. The CDR3 consists of 15 residues. Germline assignment: CDR1 MNHEY and CDR2 SVGEGT. The CDR3 loop reads CASSYDSRGNTEAFF. The CDR3 nucleotides are TGTGCCAGCAGTTACGACAGCAGGGGGAACACTGAAGCTTTCTTT.

This rearrangement joins TRBV5-1 to TRBJ1-6, with a tentative D call TRBD1 (5 bases). The V end lost 0 bases, the J end lost 3 bases, and 10 bases lay between the germline ends. Germline loops: CDR1 SGHRS, CDR2 YFSETQ. The CDR3 has 16 amino acids. The CDR3 loop is CASSLAGGDYNSPLHF. Written as DNA, the CDR3 is TGCGCCAGCAGCTTGGCCGGGGGAGACTATAATTCACCCCTCCACTTT.

The chain employs TRBV18 and TRBJ1-5; D ambiguous. The CDR3 contains 14 residues. Germline assignment: CDR1 KGHSH and CDR2 LQKENI. The V end lost 0 bases, the J end lost 4 bases, and 7 bases lay between the germline ends. CDR3: CASSPPEANQPQHF. The CDR3, as DNA: TGTGCCAGCTCACCACCGGAGGCAAATCAGCCCCAGCATTTT.

This clone has more than one count but fewer than ten. V is TRBV6-1 and J is TRBJ2-5, with 10 bases lining up with TRBD2. Germline V CDR1 and CDR2: MNHNS, SASEGT. V lost 0 bases to trimming and J lost 0 bases; unmatched junction nucleotides: 13. The CDR3 has 20 residues. The CDR3 loop reads CASSEAPRLAGATYQETQYF. CDR3 DNA: TGTGCCAGCAGTGAAGCGCCCCGGCTAGCGGGAGCGACTTACCAAGAGACCCAGTACTTC.

The rearrangement uses TRBV5-6 and TRBJ2-2; weak D call: TRBD1 (5 bases). There are 13 residues in the CDR3. The germline V gene encodes CDR1 SGHDT and CDR2 YYEEEE. The V gene lost 1 base and the J gene lost 7 bases, with 8 bases spanning the gap. The chain's CDR3 is CASSLKGIGELFF. The CDR3 coding sequence is TGTGCCAGCAGCTTGAAGGGGATCGGGGAGCTGTTTTTT.

The chain joins TRBV5-6 to TRBJ1-6; tentatively, D is TRBD1 (5 bases). V gave up 0 bases and J gave up 8 bases, with 12 bases separating them. Germline V gene sequence: CDR1 SGHDT, CDR2 YYEEEE. There are 15 residues in the CDR3. CDR3 in amino acids: CASSLGGGKDSPLHF. The CDR3 region has the DNA TGTGCCAGCAGCTTGGGGGGCGGCAAGGATTCACCCCTCCACTTT.

The gene calls are TRBV18 and TRBJ2-2; D possibly corresponds to TRBD1 (7 bases). There are 13 residues in the CDR3. Trimming removed 6 bases from V and 13 bases from J, with 18 bases in between. The germline V gene encodes CDR1 KGHSH and CDR2 LQKENI. The CDR3 protein is CASSGLNRGGLFF. The CDR3 DNA sequence: TGTGCCAGCTCGGGATTGAACAGGGGAGGGCTGTTTTTT.

This chain connects TRBV24-1 to TRBJ1-1, with TRBD1 matching over 7 bases. Germline V gene sequence: CDR1 KGHDR, CDR2 SFDVKD. The CDR3 extends over 14 amino acids. The J segment lost 3 bases and the V segment lost 4 bases, leaving 4 bases of the junction unmatched. As DNA, the CDR3 is TGTGCCACCAGTGACCATGGGACAGACACTGAAGCTTTCTTT. It specifies CATSDHGTDTEAFF.

The V call is TRBV6-1, the J call TRBJ2-4; the D gene is possibly TRBD1 (5 bases). Trimming took 1 base from V and 0 from J, leaving 7 bases between them. The CDR3 is made up of 15 amino acids. Germline CDR1 MNHNS, CDR2 SASEGT. CDR3 region: CASSEVQGAKNIQYF. The CDR3 DNA reads as TGTGCCAGCAGTGAAGTTCAGGGAGCCAAAAACATTCAGTACTTC.

The chain links TRBV28 to TRBJ2-5; TRBD2 is a possible D gene (5 bases). Germline-derived CDR1 and CDR2 are MDHEN and SYDVKM. There are 15 residues in the CDR3. The V gene lost 3 bases and the J gene lost 2 bases, with 13 bases spanning the gap. CDR3 nucleotide sequence: TGTGCCAGCAGTTTGGGAGCAAGACCGCAAGAGACCCAGTACTTC. Amino acid sequence: CASSLGARPQETQYF.

The chain carries TRBV5-4 and TRBJ1-2, with no clear D. V lost 4 bases to trimming and J lost 5 bases, with 15 bases between them. CDR3 size: 14 residues. In germline, CDR1 is SGHNT, CDR2 YYREEE (reference sequence). The CDR3 region is CASSSDGLLYGYTF. CDR3 DNA sequence: TGTGCCAGCAGCAGCGACGGTCTATTATATGGCTACACCTTC.

J is TRBJ2-2 and V is TRBV5-6; TRBD1 agrees at 7 bases. Trimming at V came to 4 bases and at J to 3 bases, leaving 9 bases not matched to a gene. The CDR3 is made up of 16 amino acids. Germline CDR1 is SGHDT and CDR2 is YYEEEE. The CDR3 here is CASSPGQPHDTGELFF. The CDR3 coding sequence is TGTGCCAGCAGCCCGGGACAGCCGCACGACACCGGGGAGCTGTTTTTT.

This chain connects TRBV12-3 or TRBV12-4 to TRBJ1-2; a possible D gene is TRBD1 (5 bases). CDR3 length: 12 residues. The V end was cut by 7 bases, the J end by 8 bases, with 14 bases between. The CDR3 coding sequence is TGTGCCAGCACCCTTACGGGGGGAGGCTACACCTTC. Amino acids: CASTLTGGGYTF.

V is TRBV24-1 and J is TRBJ1-2, with D possibly TRBD1 on 5 matching bases. The germline CDR1 and CDR2 sequences are KGHDR and SFDVKD. This CDR3 has 14 amino acids. Between the trimmed V and J ends, which lost 1 base and 2 bases, there was a span of 7 bases. The CDR3: CATSDFKGNYGYTF. The CDR3 DNA reads as TGTGCCACCAGTGATTTCAAGGGGAACTATGGCTACACCTTC.

The rearrangement uses TRBV15 and TRBJ2-1; 9 bases are shared with TRBD1. This CDR3 comprises 19 residues. With V trimmed by 1 base and J by 4 bases, 14 bases remained unmatched. Germline CDR1 LNHNV, CDR2 YYDKDF (reference sequence). CDR3 sequence reads: CATSRAPRLGQGEYNEQFF. In DNA form, the CDR3 reads TGTGCCACCAGCAGAGCCCCGCGTCTGGGACAGGGAGAATACAATGAGCAGTTCTTC.

This chain links TRBV5-1 with TRBJ2-7; 8 nucleotides agree with TRBD2. The V gene's germline CDR1 is SGHRS and CDR2 YFSETQ. With V trimmed by 0 bases and J by 7 bases, 9 bases remained unmatched. The CDR3 extends over 15 amino acids. The CDR3 DNA reads as TGCGCCAGCAGCTTGGCGGTAGCGGGGACGACGGAGCAGTACTTC. Translation gives CASSLAVAGTTEQYF.

The table lists this clone with a few counts. This chain connects TRBV6-6 to TRBJ2-2; tentative D call: TRBD1 (5 bases). CDR1 MNHNY and CDR2 SVGAGI come from the germline V gene (reference sequence). The CDR3 contains 15 residues. V was clipped by 5 bases and J by 1 base, with 11 bases between them. CDR3: CASSNPTVNTGELFF. CDR3 sequence (DNA): TGTGCCAGCAGTAACCCGACAGTGAACACCGGGGAGCTGTTTTTT.

This chain connects TRBV6-1 to TRBJ2-2, with 9 bases that match TRBD1. The CDR3 loop spans 18 amino acids. With 0 bases clipped from V and 4 bases from J, the junction kept 9 bases outside the gene matches. Germline assignment: CDR1 MNHNS and CDR2 SASEGT. In DNA form, the CDR3 reads TGTGCCAGCAGTGAAGCCGGGACAGGGTTTTTTGGCACCGGGGAGCTGTTTTTT. This translates into CASSEAGTGFFGTGELFF.

The chain recombines TRBV6-6 with TRBJ2-7; 9 nucleotides agree with TRBD2. The CDR3 extends over 16 amino acids. CDR1 and CDR2 from the germline V gene are MNHNY and SVGAGI (reference sequence). The V segment lost 2 bases and the J segment 1 base; nucleotides outside the gene matches: 6. CDR3 DNA: TGTGCCAGCAGTTACCTACTAGCGGGCTTTTCCTACGAGCAGTACTTC. Translated, it gives CASSYLLAGFSYEQYF.

This clone showed up just a few times. This chain joins TRBV27 and TRBJ1-4; TRBD1 aligns across 12 bases. From germline, CDR1 is MNHEY and CDR2 SMNVEV (reference sequence). This CDR3 region has 17 residues. V shed 6 bases, J shed 2 bases, and the junction held 7 bases outside the gene matches. Written as DNA, the CDR3 is TGTGCCAGCAGGAGGGGGACAGGGGGCATCACTAATGAAAAACTGTTTTTT. Translation gives CASRRGTGGITNEKLFF.

The rearrangement uses TRBV3-1 (or the pseudogene TRBV3-2) and TRBJ2-7; 7 bases are shared with TRBD1. The CDR3 loop spans 13 amino acids. The V gene end was trimmed by 4 bases and the J gene end by 6 bases; junction bases not matched to a gene: 6. CDR1 and CDR2 from the germline V gene are LGHDT and YNNKEL (reference sequence). CDR3 region: CASSLRGNGEQYF. The CDR3 DNA follows: TGTGCCAGCAGCCTCAGGGGGAACGGCGAGCAGTACTTC.

The genes are TRBV5-1 and TRBJ1-5; no clear D. There are 13 residues in the CDR3. Per germline, CDR1 SGHRS and CDR2 YFSETQ. The V end was cut by 0 bases, the J end by 9 bases, with 10 bases between. DNA of the CDR3: TGCGCCAGCAGCTTGGTCGGGGATCGGCCCCAGCATTTT. As protein: CASSLVGDRPQHF.

The V and J genes are TRBV3-1 (or the pseudogene TRBV3-2) and TRBJ2-7; D possibly corresponds to TRBD1 (5 bases). Per the germline V gene, CDR1 is LGHDT and CDR2 is YNNKEL (reference sequence). The CDR3 is made up of 14 amino acids. V was pared by 4 bases and J by 3 bases, with 13 bases between. Written as DNA, the CDR3 is TGTGCCAGCAGCCTCGAACCGACAGTCTACGAGCAGTACTTC. This gives the protein CASSLEPTVYEQYF.

This chain connects TRBV5-1 to TRBJ1-2, with 9 bases identical to TRBD1. Looked up from germline, CDR1 is SGHRS and CDR2 is YFSETQ. V shed 5 bases, J shed 5 bases, and the junction held 7 bases outside the gene matches. This CDR3 has 14 residues. The CDR3 region has the DNA TGCGCCAGCAGGGGGACAGGGAACCAATATGGCTACACCTTC. This gives the protein CASRGTGNQYGYTF.

The table lists this clone with a few counts. CDR3 bases: TGTGCCAGCAGTTACTCCACAGGGGATTATTCACCCCTCCACTTT. Protein sequence: CASSYSTGDYSPLHF. This chain joins TRBV6-6 and TRBJ1-6, with TRBD1 matching 7 bases. CDR3 size: 15 residues. The trim removed 0 bases at V and 8 bases at J, leaving 4 bases unmatched. From germline, CDR1 is MNHNY and CDR2 SVGAGI (reference sequence).

V is TRBV5-1 and J is TRBJ2-5; 8 positions match TRBD1. The CDR3 extends over 13 amino acids. Germline V gives CDR1 SGHRS, CDR2 YFSETQ. V gave up 6 bases and J gave up 2 bases; unmatched junction bases: 3. The CDR3 region has the DNA TGCGCCAGCATGACAGGGGTACAAGAGACCCAGTACTTC. It yields the protein CASMTGVQETQYF.

The V gene is TRBV11-2, the J gene TRBJ2-3; no clear D gene. The germline V gene has CDR1 SGHAT and CDR2 FQNNGV. CDR3 length equals 14 residues. Trimming stripped 3 bases from V and 6 bases from J, with 13 bases between. CDR3 DNA sequence: TGTGCCAGCAGCTTGGCCGAGACTGTGGATACGCAGTATTTT. Translation: CASSLAETVDTQYF.

V and J are TRBV5-4 and TRBJ1-1, with D possibly TRBD1 on 6 matching bases. The CDR3 has 15 amino acids. Germline V gene lookup returns CDR1 SGHNT and CDR2 YYREEE (reference sequence). Trimming took 0 bases from V and 0 from J, leaving 9 bases between them. The CDR3 loop is CASSLVQGMNTEAFF. The DNA for the CDR3 is TGTGCCAGCAGCTTGGTTCAGGGGATGAACACTGAAGCTTTCTTT. The complete variable domain, with remaining parts taken from reference TRBV5-4 and TRBJ1-1, reads ETGVTQSPTHLIKTRGQQVTLRCSSQSGHNTVSWYQQALGQGPQFIFQYYREEENGRGNFPPRFSGLQFPNYSSELNVNALELDDSALYLCASSLVQGMNTEAFFGQGTRLTVV.

This clone was recorded only once. The rearrangement joins TRBV10-1 to TRBJ2-2, with 8 nucleotides matching TRBD1. CDR3 length: 15 amino acids. With 2 bases clipped from V and 6 bases from J, the junction kept 5 bases outside the gene matches. Germline assignment: CDR1 WNHNN and CDR2 SYGVQD (reference sequence). In DNA form, the CDR3 reads TGCGCCAGCAGTGAGGGGGGACAGGTGGCCGGGGAGCTGTTTTTT. Amino acids: CASSEGGQVAGELFF.